The rows below give T cell receptor beta chains drawn from one sample of a study of beta chain features in type 1 diabetes. Clones were read by immunoSEQ multiplex PCR, and TCRdb kept only the in-frame ones, dropping some. The sample consists of some 400,000 clones, roughly 16% of them appearing once. Sequencing used naive CD4+ T cells from blood. The receptor set was obtained from a young woman in good health. CDR3s include the opening cysteine and the closing phenylalanine or tryptophan. D genes are given only for firm matches. Not all rows give a size; the values are once, few, many and, for expanded clones, a class.

>TRBV5-1|NA|TRBJ2-3|TRBD2
TGCGCCAGCAGCCCACCGGCTAGCGGGAGGGCAGATACGCAGTATTTT
CASSPPASGRADTQYF
>TRBV14|NA|TRBJ2-2|TRBD1
TGTGCCAGCAACAGGGGGTCGGCCGGGGAGCTGTTTTTT
CASNRGSAGELFF
>TRBV5-5|NA|TRBJ2-3|TRBD1
TGTGCCAGCAGCGGCCAGGGGGCTCTCGCAGATACGCAGTATTTT
CASSGQGALADTQYF
>TRBV6-6|NA|TRBJ2-1|NA
TGTGCCAGCAGATCACTAGAGGGTGAGCAGTTCTTC
CASRSLEGEQFF
>TRBV15|few|TRBJ2-7|NA
TGTGCCACCAGCAGGGCAGGTACCGGGAGTCCTTCCTACGAGCAGTACTTC
CATSRAGTGSPSYEQYF
>TRBV7-2|few|TRBJ1-2|NA
TGTGCCAGCAGCCCCGGGGCTAACTATGGCTACACCTTC
CASSPGANYGYTF
>TRBV27|NA|TRBJ1-5|NA
TGTGCCAGCAGATCAAGTCGGGGGCAGCCCCAGCATTTT
CASRSSRGQPQHF
>TRBV28|NA|TRBJ1-1|TRBD1
TGTGCCAGCAGTCTGACAGGGGGCGTGAACACTGAAGCTTTCTTT
CASSLTGGVNTEAFF
>TRBV10-1|NA|TRBJ2-2|NA
TGCGCCAGCCGTGCTGTCAGAACCGGGGAGCTGTTTTTT
CASRAVRTGELFF
>TRBV7-2|few|TRBJ1-2|NA
TGTGCCAGCAGCCATCGGGGATCGGGGGGCTACACCTTC
CASSHRGSGGYTF
>TRBV28|few|TRBJ2-7|NA
TGTGCCAGCAGTCCCCGGAGGCCTCACTCCTACGAGCAGTACTTC
CASSPRRPHSYEQYF
>TRBV6-5|NA|TRBJ2-2|NA
TGTGCCAGCAGTCGGGGTCGCACCGGGGAGCTGTTTTTT
CASSRGRTGELFF
>TRBV29-1|few|TRBJ2-1|TRBD2
TGCAGCGTTCGAGGGAGGGTTGCTGAGCAGTTCTTC
CSVRGRVAEQFF
>TRBV28|NA|TRBJ2-7|NA
TGTGCCAGCAGTTTCTCTGGAGGTGCCTACGAGCAGTACTTC
CASSFSGGAYEQYF
>TRBV4-3|NA|TRBJ1-2|NA
TGCGCCAGCAGCCAAGATCGGATGTGGGCCTACACCTTC
CASSQDRMWAYTF
>TRBV14|few|TRBJ2-1|TRBD1
TGTGCCAGCAGCCAAGGACAGGGCGGCCCCTACAATGAGCAGTTCTTC
CASSQGQGGPYNEQFF
>TRBV7-9|few|TRBJ2-1|NA
TGTGCCAGCAGCTTCGACGGACAATACAATGAGCAGTTCTTC
CASSFDGQYNEQFF
>TRBV29-1|few|TRBJ2-7|NA
TGCAGCGCATGGACAGATCTCTACGAGCAGTACTTC
CSAWTDLYEQYF